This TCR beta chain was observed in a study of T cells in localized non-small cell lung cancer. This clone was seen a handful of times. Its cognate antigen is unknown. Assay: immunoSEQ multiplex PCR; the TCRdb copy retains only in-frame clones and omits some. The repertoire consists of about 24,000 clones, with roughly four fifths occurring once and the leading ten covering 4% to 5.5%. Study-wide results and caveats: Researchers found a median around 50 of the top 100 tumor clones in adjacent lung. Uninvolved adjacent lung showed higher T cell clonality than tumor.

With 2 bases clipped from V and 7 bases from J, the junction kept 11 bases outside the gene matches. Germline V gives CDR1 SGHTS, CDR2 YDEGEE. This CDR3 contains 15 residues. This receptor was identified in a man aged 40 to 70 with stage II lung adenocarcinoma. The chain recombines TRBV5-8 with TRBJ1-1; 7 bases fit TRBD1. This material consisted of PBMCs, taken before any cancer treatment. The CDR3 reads CASSLFGTEIREAFF. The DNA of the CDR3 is TGTGCCAGCAGCTTATTTGGGACAGAGATTCGTGAAGCTTTCTTT.